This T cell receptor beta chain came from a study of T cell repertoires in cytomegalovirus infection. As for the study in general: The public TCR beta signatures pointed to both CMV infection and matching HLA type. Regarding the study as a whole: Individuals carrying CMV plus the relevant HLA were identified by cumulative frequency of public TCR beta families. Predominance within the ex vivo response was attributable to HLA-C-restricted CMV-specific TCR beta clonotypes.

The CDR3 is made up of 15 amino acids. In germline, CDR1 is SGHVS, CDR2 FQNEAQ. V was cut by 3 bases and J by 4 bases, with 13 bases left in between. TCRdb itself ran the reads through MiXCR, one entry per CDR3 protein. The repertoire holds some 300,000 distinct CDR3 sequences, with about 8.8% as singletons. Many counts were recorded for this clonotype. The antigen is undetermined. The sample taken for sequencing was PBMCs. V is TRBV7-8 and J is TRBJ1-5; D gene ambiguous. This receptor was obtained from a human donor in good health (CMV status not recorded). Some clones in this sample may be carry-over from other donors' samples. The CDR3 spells CASSLKGSPNQPQHF. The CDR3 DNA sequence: TGTGCCAGCAGCTTGAAGGGCTCCCCGAATCAGCCCCAGCATTTT.